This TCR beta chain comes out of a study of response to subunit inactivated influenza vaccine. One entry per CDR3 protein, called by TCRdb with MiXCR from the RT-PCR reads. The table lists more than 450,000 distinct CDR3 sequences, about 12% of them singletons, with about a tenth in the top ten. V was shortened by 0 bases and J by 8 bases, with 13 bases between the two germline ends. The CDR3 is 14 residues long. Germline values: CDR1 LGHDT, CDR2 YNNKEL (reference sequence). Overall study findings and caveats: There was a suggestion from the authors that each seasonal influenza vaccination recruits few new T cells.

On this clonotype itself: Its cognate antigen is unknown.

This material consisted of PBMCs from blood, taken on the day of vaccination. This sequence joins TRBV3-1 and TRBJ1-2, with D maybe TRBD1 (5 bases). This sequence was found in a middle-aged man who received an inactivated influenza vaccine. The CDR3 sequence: CASSQDKGVDGYTF. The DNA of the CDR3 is TGTGCCAGCAGCCAAGATAAAGGGGTGGACGGCTACACCTTC.